In its sample, the clone carrying this T cell receptor beta chain was seen a few times. The data originate from a study of blood T cell repertoires in COVID-19. Across the study: There were acute and convalescent COVID-19 samples, and they came from the United States, Italy and Spain. Nucleic acid was either cDNA or gDNA, and it came from T cells, B-cell-depleted T cells, or PBMCs.

As originally analysed: Researchers report that nucleated cell counts were estimated from reference gene primer amplification. The data were produced by immunoSEQ multiplex PCR, yet TCRdb's version contains in-frame clones alone and is incomplete. The V and J calls and the clone size are those of that table, but D and trimming were determined from the DNA. The sample includes about 180,000 clones, roughly 86% of them seen just once. CDR3 length: 15 residues. CDR1 is SGHRS, CDR2 YFSETQ, per germline. V was clipped by 4 bases and J by 6 bases, with 19 bases between them. The receptor's source is a man aged 35 to 55 with active or convalescent COVID-19. The specimen was peripheral blood. V and J are TRBV5-1 and TRBJ1-2, with D possibly being TRBD1 (6 bases). The CDR3 sequence: CASSQAGDGYHGYTF. The CDR3 DNA is TGCGCCAGCAGCCAGGCAGGGGATGGGTATCATGGCTACACCTTC.